Below, one TCR beta chain is given with its context. The data derive from a study of blood T cell repertoires in COVID-19. CDR3 length equals 14 residues. Germline V lookup: CDR1 SGHTA, CDR2 FQGNSA. J gave up 7 bases and V 4 bases, and 9 bases lay outside the gene matches. Clones were sequenced by immunoSEQ multiplex PCR, and TCRdb holds only the in-frame ones, with some missing. The repertoire holds about 160,000 clones, with 80% to 90% as singletons. The receptor was isolated from a woman aged 50 to 60 with COVID-19, enrolled during active disease. The chain carries TRBV7-2 and TRBJ2-7, with TRBD1 identical over 8 bases. Sequences were obtained from peripheral blood. The CDR3 reads CASSSGTGTREQYF. The CDR3 region has the DNA TGTGCCAGCAGCTCCGGGACAGGAACACGGGAGCAGTACTTC.